This entry features one TCR beta chain sequence. The J segment lost 2 bases and the V segment lost 7 bases, leaving 5 bases of the junction unmatched. There are 13 residues in the CDR3. The entry originates in a study of blood T cell repertoires in COVID-19. Here immunoSEQ multiplex PCR was the method, and the copy in TCRdb shows in-frame clones only, minus some. The table lists some 230,000 clones, approximately 92% of them singletons. The chain combines TRBV12-3 or TRBV12-4 with TRBJ2-7; 7 nucleotides match TRBD1. The sample comprised PBMCs or T cells enriched from blood (not recorded which). The receptor was isolated from a woman aged 18-35 years in a cohort exposed to, infected with or recovered from COVID-19 (not recorded which). The CDR3 loop reads CASTWGQPYEQYF. In DNA, the CDR3 is TGTGCCAGCACTTGGGGACAGCCCTACGAGCAGTACTTC.